Listed here are 6 T cell receptor beta chains from one sample, sequenced in a study of OX40 agonist ivuxolimab in advanced cancers. TCRdb keeps only in-frame clones here, not all; method: immunoSEQ multiplex PCR. The sample records 92,000 or so clones, approximately 90% being singletons. This material consisted of CD4+ or CD8+ T cells sorted from blood, taken in a trial of the OX40 agonist ivuxolimab. The receptors were gathered from an adult with an advanced solid tumor such as melanoma, head and neck, liver or kidney cancer.

This chain uses TRBV5-1 with TRBJ1-4; D ambiguous. This CDR3 region has 16 residues. V lost 2 bases, J lost 7 bases, and 18 bases lay in between. The germline V gene has CDR1 SGHRS and CDR2 YFSETQ. The CDR3 loop reads CASSLPGGGSAEKLFF. The DNA for the CDR3 is TGCGCCAGCAGCTTACCAGGCGGAGGGTCGGCTGAAAAACTGTTTTTT.

The rearrangement links TRBV12-5 to TRBJ2-2, with 9 bases lining up with TRBD1. The germline gives CDR1 LGHNT, CDR2 FRNRAP. J was trimmed by 7 bases and V by 3 bases; bases with no gene match: 3. This CDR3 region has 14 residues. The CDR3: CASGLGQGIGELFF. The CDR3 region has the DNA TGTGCTAGTGGTTTAGGACAGGGGATCGGGGAGCTGTTTTTT.

V is TRBV11-1 and J is TRBJ2-2, with no clear D. Germline V gene data show CDR1 as SGHAT and CDR2 as FQDESV (reference sequence). V shed 3 bases and J shed 4 bases, with 9 bases lying between them. CDR3 length: 14 residues. CDR3 sequence reads: CASSFGGVTGELFF. The CDR3 DNA sequence: TGTGCCAGCAGCTTCGGCGGAGTCACCGGGGAGCTGTTTTTT.

This chain links TRBV7-9 with TRBJ2-1, with 10 positions matching TRBD1. The CDR3 has 13 amino acids. V lost 5 bases and J lost 10; bases outside the gene matches: 5. Looked up from germline, CDR1 is SEHNR and CDR2 is FQNEAQ (reference sequence). CDR3 loop: CASSPTGGDEQFF. The DNA of the CDR3 is TGTGCCAGCAGCCCGACAGGGGGCGACGAGCAGTTCTTC.

V is TRBV7-9 and J is TRBJ2-6, with D uncertain. Trimming left V 3 bases short and J 0 bases short, with 6 bases between. In germline, CDR1 is SEHNR, CDR2 FQNEAQ (reference sequence). This CDR3 is built from 15 residues. The CDR3 nucleotides read TGTGCCAGCAGCTTGAGGACCTCTGGGGCCAACGTCCTGACTTTC. Residues: CASSLRTSGANVLTF.

This chain connects TRBV5-1 to TRBJ2-5; 8 positions match TRBD2. The CDR3 is 15 residues long. J was trimmed by 2 bases and V by 6 bases; bases with no gene match: 9. Germline values: CDR1 SGHRS, CDR2 YFSETQ. The CDR3 region is CASTLSVAGQETQYF. The CDR3 coding sequence is TGCGCCAGCACCCTATCGGTAGCGGGGCAAGAGACCCAGTACTTC.